Listed here are 28 T cell receptor beta chains from one sample, sequenced in a study of blood T cell repertoires in COVID-19. Method: immunoSEQ multiplex PCR; TCRdb's copy keeps in-frame clones and lacks some. The table records 50,000 to 75,000 clones, roughly four fifths of them present only once. Sample: peripheral blood. Source of these receptors: a man aged 55 to 70 with acute or convalescent COVID-19.

The chain joins TRBV1 to TRBJ2-1; the listed D gene, TRBD2, was not tested against the DNA. TRBV1 represents a pseudogene. The CDR3 is made up of 16 amino acids. The CDR3 sequence is CTSSSWDYRLAWEQFF. In nucleotides, the CDR3 is TGCACCAGCAGCTCCTGGGACTACAGACTTGCTTGGGAGCAGTTCTTC.

V and J are TRBV27 and TRBJ2-5, with D tentatively TRBD2 (5 bases). This CDR3 contains 14 residues. CDR1 and CDR2 (germline): MNHEY, SMNVEV (reference sequence). V dropped 2 bases and J dropped 4 bases, with 11 bases sitting between them. The CDR3 spells CASSLAGIRETQYF. CDR3 coding DNA: TGTGCCAGCAGTTTAGCCGGGATACGAGAGACCCAGTACTTC.

This clone was seen a handful of times. The CDR3 coding sequence is TGCAGCGTTGCGACAGGGAACACTGAAGCTTTCTTT. Its translation: CSVATGNTEAFF. This chain joins TRBV29-1 and TRBJ1-1, with TRBD1 as a possible D gene (6 bases). The CDR3 covers 12 residues. The V and J ends lost 4 bases and 1 base respectively, with 7 bases between them. The germline V gene encodes CDR1 SQVTM and CDR2 ANQGSEA. Together with reference TRBV29-1 and TRBJ1-1, the CDR3 gives the full variable domain: SAVISQKPSRDICQRGTSLTIQCQVDSQVTMMFWYRQQPGQSLTLIATANQGSEATYESGFVIDKFPISRPNLTFSTLTVSNMSPEDSSIYLCSVATGNTEAFFGQGTRLTVV.

This clone was counted a few times. The chain employs TRBV28 and TRBJ2-7, with a weak D call TRBD1 (5 bases). Per germline, CDR1 MDHEN and CDR2 SYDVKM. The CDR3 consists of 15 residues. The ends were cut back, 2 bases at V and 3 bases at J, with 14 bases in the middle. CDR3 residues: CASSLPTAGYYEQYF. DNA of the CDR3: TGTGCCAGCAGTTTACCCACTGCAGGGTACTACGAGCAGTACTTC.

The gene calls are TRBV10-3 and TRBJ2-2; 8 nucleotides match TRBD2. Germline assignment: CDR1 ENHRY and CDR2 SYGVKD. This CDR3 has 14 amino acids. Trimming cost V 10 bases and J 7 bases; bases outside gene matches: 11. The CDR3 spells CATHSGRVGGELFF. The CDR3 nucleotides read TGTGCCACGCACAGCGGGAGAGTCGGCGGGGAGCTGTTTTTT.

The sample holds a few counts of this clone. The V gene is TRBV5-6, the J gene TRBJ2-7; no reliable D call. CDR1 and CDR2 from the germline V gene are SGHDT and YYEEEE. Between the trimmed V and J ends, which lost 0 bases and 3 bases, there was a span of 10 bases. CDR3 size: 14 residues. Written as DNA, the CDR3 is TGTGCCAGCAGCTTGGGTCCAGGTGGCTACGAGCAGTACTTC. Protein: CASSLGPGGYEQYF.

The chain carries TRBV19 and TRBJ2-7; 7 positions agree with TRBD1. Germline V gene sequence: CDR1 LNHDA, CDR2 SQIVND (reference sequence). The V and J ends lost 4 bases and 1 base, in that order; junction bases with no gene match: 4. This CDR3 is 14 amino acids long. CDR3: CASSTPGQSYEQYF. The DNA of the CDR3 is TGTGCCAGTAGTACACCGGGACAGTCCTACGAGCAGTACTTC. Using reference TRBV19 and TRBJ2-7 for the parts outside the CDR3, the full variable domain is DGGITQSPKYLFRKEGQNVTLSCEQNLNHDAMYWYRQDPGQGLRLIYYSQIVNDFQKGDIAEGYSVSREKKESFPLTVTSAQKNPTAFYLCASSTPGQSYEQYFGPGTRLTVT.

The V gene is TRBV18, the J gene TRBJ1-5, with TRBD1 identical over 7 bases. There are 14 residues in the CDR3. The trim removed 5 bases at V and 6 bases at J, leaving 7 bases unmatched. Germline-derived CDR1 and CDR2 are KGHSH and LQKENI. CDR3 DNA sequence: TGTGCCAGCTCAACGGCCCAGGGGGGTCAGCCCCAGCATTTT. This codes for CASSTAQGGQPQHF.

V usage is TRBV5-1 and J usage is TRBJ2-3; 8 bases are shared with TRBD2. After removal of 1 base from V and 0 bases from J, the junction contained 4 bases not matched to a gene. This CDR3 has 16 amino acids. Germline values: CDR1 SGHRS, CDR2 YFSETQ. CDR3 loop: CASSLTAGGSTDTQYF. The CDR3, as DNA: TGCGCCAGCAGCTTGACGGCGGGAGGTAGCACAGATACGCAGTATTTT.

The chain is built from TRBV19 and TRBJ1-5, with a weak D call TRBD1 (5 bases). This CDR3 spans 15 amino acids. The V gene lost 6 bases and the J gene lost 7 bases, with 19 bases spanning the gap. Per the germline V gene, CDR1 is LNHDA and CDR2 is SQIVND (reference sequence). CDR3 region: CASSPSGPGLQPQHF. CDR3 nucleotide sequence: TGTGCCAGTAGCCCTAGTGGGCCAGGGCTGCAGCCCCAGCATTTT.

This clone occurred a few times. The rearrangement joins TRBV2 to TRBJ2-3; TRBD1 matches at 7 bases. V dropped 8 bases and J dropped 2; count of bases not matched to a gene: 7. The CDR3 runs to 14 residues. CDR1 is SNHLY and CDR2 is FYNNEI in the germline V gene. CDR3 DNA sequence: TGTGCCAGCGTTAGACAGGGAATCACAGATACGCAGTATTTT. Its protein product is CASVRQGITDTQYF. The entire variable domain, with the rest obtained from reference TRBV2 and TRBJ2-3, is as follows: EPEVTQTPSHQVTQMGQEVILRCVPISNHLYFYWYRQILGQKVEFLVSFYNNEISEKSEIFDDQFSVERPDGSNFTLKIRSTKLEDSAMYFCASVRQGITDTQYFGPGTRLTVL.

The gene calls are TRBV5-1 and TRBJ2-5, with 11 bases aligning to TRBD2. This CDR3 is 16 amino acids long. J was trimmed by 2 bases and V by 6 bases; bases with no gene match: 9. In germline, CDR1 is SGHRS, CDR2 YFSETQ. Here the CDR3 DNA reads TGCGCCAGCAATTACCTAGCGGGAGGACCACAAGAGACCCAGTACTTC. It encodes CASNYLAGGPQETQYF.

The chain couples TRBV4-2 to TRBJ1-4; a possible D gene is TRBD1 (5 bases). The germline V and J ends were trimmed by 4 bases and 3 bases, with 12 bases remaining between them. CDR1 and CDR2 (germline): LGHNA, YNFKEQ. The CDR3 extends over 15 amino acids. CDR3 region: CASSPEQVPNEKLFF. The CDR3 DNA reads as TGTGCCAGCAGCCCAGAACAGGTCCCTAATGAAAAACTGTTTTTT.

This chain links TRBV19 with TRBJ2-1; 8 bases align to TRBD2. V was pared by 10 bases and J by 4 bases, with 12 bases of the junction left unmatched. Looked up from germline, CDR1 is LNHDA and CDR2 is SQIVND (reference sequence). This CDR3 region has 15 residues. The CDR3 reads CATQIGGGRYNEQFF. The CDR3 nucleotides read TGTGCCACGCAAATCGGCGGGGGGCGATACAATGAGCAGTTCTTC. The whole variable domain, remainder taken from reference TRBV19 and TRBJ2-1, is DGGITQSPKYLFRKEGQNVTLSCEQNLNHDAMYWYRQDPGQGLRLIYYSQIVNDFQKGDIAEGYSVSREKKESFPLTVTSAQKNPTAFYLCATQIGGGRYNEQFFGPGTRLTVL.

The chain links TRBV11-2 to TRBJ2-5; 8 bases are shared with TRBD2. CDR3 size: 15 residues. Looked up from germline, CDR1 is SGHAT and CDR2 is FQNNGV. V lost 4 bases, J lost 0 bases, and 4 bases stayed unmatched. DNA of the CDR3: TGTGCCAGCAGCTATATAGCGGGACACCAAGAGACCCAGTACTTC. Translating it yields CASSYIAGHQETQYF.

This clone was detected a few times. The V gene is TRBV28, the J gene TRBJ1-5; D is unclear. The germline V and J ends were trimmed by 2 bases and 7 bases, with 15 bases remaining between them. Germline CDR1 and CDR2: MDHEN and SYDVKM. The CDR3 loop spans 15 amino acids. The DNA for the CDR3 is TGTGCCAGCAGTTTAGGGCCCGGGGAAAGACAGCCCCAGCATTTT. Its protein product is CASSLGPGERQPQHF. Supplemented by reference TRBV28 and TRBJ1-5, the full variable domain reads DVKVTQSSRYLVKRTGEKVFLECVQDMDHENMFWYRQDPGLGLRLIYFSYDVKMKEKGDIPEGYSVSREKKERFSLILESASTNQTSMYLCASSLGPGERQPQHFGDGTRLSIL.

J is TRBJ2-1 and V is TRBV7-9; TRBD1 might be the D (6 bases). Trimming took off 5 bases at V and 4 bases at J, with 12 bases between the two ends. The CDR3 is 14 amino acids. Per the germline V gene, CDR1 is SEHNR and CDR2 is FQNEAQ (reference sequence). The CDR3: CASSGLRGYNEQFF. CDR3 nucleotide sequence: TGTGCCAGCAGCGGGCTAAGGGGGTACAATGAGCAGTTCTTC.

This clone was seen a few times. This chain uses TRBV7-2 with TRBJ2-5, with 11 bases identical to TRBD2. This CDR3 region has 19 residues. After removal of 3 bases from V and 6 bases from J, the junction contained 18 bases not matched to a gene. Germline values: CDR1 SGHTA, CDR2 FQGNSA. In nucleotides, the CDR3 is TGTGCCAGCAGCTTTGGGACTAGCGGAGGGGTAGGGCAAGCGAAGACCCAGTACTTC. This gives the protein CASSFGTSGGVGQAKTQYF. The entire variable domain, with the rest obtained from reference TRBV7-2 and TRBJ2-5, is as follows: GAGVSQSPSNKVTEKGKDVELRCDPISGHTALYWYRQSLGQGLEFLIYFQGNSAPDKSGLPSDRFSAERTGGSVSTLTIQRTQQEDSAVYLCASSFGTSGGVGQAKTQYFGPGTRLLVL.

The rearrangement links TRBV9 to TRBJ2-6; 10 bases align to TRBD2. The CDR3 covers 18 residues. The junction had 4 bases not matched to a gene; V was cut back by 1 base and J by 0 bases. Germline lookup yields CDR1 SGDLS and CDR2 YYNGEE. CDR3 DNA: TGTGCCAGCAGCGTAAGGGGACTAGCGAACTCTGGGGCCAACGTCCTGACTTTC. Translated, it gives CASSVRGLANSGANVLTF.

The chain is built from TRBV30 and TRBJ1-4; D perhaps matches TRBD1 (6 bases). The CDR3 totals 15 residues. V lost 0 bases and J lost 4, with 12 bases in between. Germline-derived CDR1 and CDR2 are GTSNPN and SVGIG (reference sequence). CDR3 coding DNA: TGTGCCTGGAGTGTACCGGGGGGCCTTAATGAAAAACTGTTTTTT. Translation gives CAWSVPGGLNEKLFF.

The chain uses TRBV30 and TRBJ2-5; 7 bases are a match to TRBD2. Germline V gives CDR1 GTSNPN, CDR2 SVGIG (reference sequence). The CDR3 spans 16 residues. The V gene end was trimmed by 7 bases and the J gene end by 5 bases; junction bases not matched to a gene: 19. The CDR3 nucleotides read TGTGCCTATCAGTGGGGCGGGAGTTTAATGATGGAGACCCAGTACTTC. It translates to CAYQWGGSLMMETQYF.

The chain carries TRBV6-5 and TRBJ1-2, with D unclear. The V gene's germline CDR1 is MNHEY and CDR2 SVGAGI. Trimming stripped 7 bases from V and 8 bases from J, with 20 bases between. The CDR3 sequence is 14 residues long. The chain's CDR3 is CASNPSGQAGGYTF. The CDR3 DNA is TGTGCCAGCAATCCATCCGGCCAGGCGGGGGGCTACACCTTC.

The V call is TRBV18, the J call TRBJ1-1; D remains unclear. The ends were cut back, 3 bases at V and 0 bases at J, with 11 bases in the middle. Germline CDR1 KGHSH, CDR2 LQKENI. The CDR3 loop spans 15 amino acids. CDR3 bases: TGTGCCAGCTCACCGAAGAAAAGCATGAACACTGAAGCTTTCTTT. This codes for CASSPKKSMNTEAFF.

This chain links TRBV2 with TRBJ1-1; 8 bases are shared with TRBD1. CDR1 is SNHLY, CDR2 FYNNEI, per germline. J gave up 10 bases and V 6 bases, and 4 bases lay outside the gene matches. This CDR3 spans 11 amino acids. Here the CDR3 reads CASRDRVAAFF. For the CDR3, the DNA is TGTGCCAGCAGGGACAGGGTTGCAGCTTTCTTT.

The genes are TRBV24-1 and TRBJ2-7; 10 positions agree with TRBD1. The CDR3 consists of 13 residues. Germline V lookup: CDR1 KGHDR, CDR2 SFDVKD. V was pared by 11 bases and J by 6 bases, with 9 bases of the junction left unmatched. CDR3 DNA: TGTGCCATCGGGACAGGGGTTGTGGGCGAGCAGTACTTC. Translated: CAIGTGVVGEQYF.

This clone was observed a single time. The chain uses TRBV21-1 and TRBJ2-1; TRBD2 was called by the table and not checked on the DNA. TRBV21-1 constitutes a pseudogene. The CDR3 covers 16 residues. The CDR3 is CASSNPGTSGFNEQFF. The CDR3 DNA sequence: TGTGCCAGCAGCAACCCCGGTACTAGCGGATTCAATGAGCAGTTCTTC.

V usage is TRBV6-5 and J usage is TRBJ1-6; 12 bases map to TRBD1. This CDR3 spans 15 amino acids. Trimming at V came to 8 bases and at J to 13 bases, leaving 12 bases not matched to a gene. Germline values: CDR1 MNHEY, CDR2 SVGAGI. CDR3 DNA sequence: TGTGCCAGCCGGGACAGGGGGCAGCGTAATGTTCCCCTCCACTTT. This encodes CASRDRGQRNVPLHF.

This clone was observed a handful of times. The chain is built from TRBV27 and TRBJ2-3; D call uncertain. The CDR3 extends over 14 amino acids. The germline V gene has CDR1 MNHEY and CDR2 SMNVEV (reference sequence). V lost 5 bases and J lost 2, with 11 bases in between. The DNA for the CDR3 is TGTGCCAGCAGTCCCTGGGCCCCCACAGATACGCAGTATTTT. Translating it yields CASSPWAPTDTQYF.